The 30 T cell receptor beta chains listed next were all sequenced from one sample in a study of T-cell memory formation after mild COVID-19. TCRdb redid the calling of the 5' RACE reads with MiXCR, one entry per CDR3 protein. The table lists 400,000 to 500,000 distinct CDR3 sequences, 20% to 25% of them singletons. The sequencing input was PBMCs or a T cell subset sorted from them (not recorded which). The receptors come from an adult woman who had mild COVID-19 (a few samples of this study predate the infection). Cell type and time point are not known.

The chain combines TRBV20-1 with TRBJ1-2; 8 bases align to TRBD1. There are 15 residues in the CDR3. CDR1 DFQATT and CDR2 SNEGSKA come from the germline V gene (reference sequence). The trim removed 3 bases at V and 3 bases at J, leaving 9 bases unmatched. This CDR3 is CSASQGSGGHYGYTF. CDR3 DNA: TGCAGTGCTAGTCAAGGGTCAGGGGGCCACTATGGCTACACCTTC.

This clonotype was detected a few times. The chain couples TRBV4-1 to TRBJ2-7; the D gene is possibly TRBD2 (6 bases). This CDR3 contains 15 residues. Germline CDR1 is MGHRA and CDR2 is YSYEKL. Trimming removed 1 base from V and 5 bases from J, with 15 bases in between. CDR3 nucleotide sequence: TGCGCCAGCAGCCAAGTCTTGGGACTTGCGGACGAGCAGTACTTC. The encoded protein is CASSQVLGLADEQYF.

The rearrangement joins TRBV12-3 or TRBV12-4 to TRBJ2-3; 11 bases are a match to TRBD2. Germline trimming cut 6 bases from V and 6 bases from J; bases unmatched to any gene: 2. The CDR3 has 13 residues. The CDR3 DNA sequence: TGTGCCAGCAGGACTAGCGGGGTGGATACGCAGTATTTT. Its protein is CASRTSGVDTQYF.

The chain employs TRBV20-1 and TRBJ1-5, with D possibly TRBD1 on 6 matching bases. The CDR3 spans 14 residues. Germline CDR1 and CDR2: DFQATT and SNEGSKA (reference sequence). The germline V and J ends were trimmed by 6 bases and 4 bases, with 16 bases remaining between them. CDR3 sequence reads: CSAPGGGENQPQHF. CDR3 sequence (DNA): TGCAGTGCCCCCGGGGGGGGCGAGAATCAGCCCCAGCATTTT.

The table lists this clonotype with a few counts. This chain connects TRBV12-3 or TRBV12-4 to TRBJ2-5; no reliable D call. The CDR3 runs 14 residues. V was pared by 0 bases and J by 5 bases, with 10 bases between. CDR3 sequence reads: CASSLARYTETQYF. CDR3 coding DNA: TGTGCCAGCAGTTTAGCGCGGTACACGGAGACCCAGTACTTC.

A few counts support this clonotype. The chain has TRBV7-2 and TRBJ2-3; D gene ambiguous. The V and J ends lost 2 bases and 1 base respectively, with 7 bases between them. The CDR3 covers 14 residues. The germline CDR1 and CDR2 sequences are SGHTA and FQGNSA. The CDR3 protein is CASSLLGRTDTQYF. The DNA for the CDR3 is TGTGCCAGCAGCTTACTCGGGCGCACAGATACGCAGTATTTT.

This clonotype turned up a few times. This chain uses TRBV20-1 with TRBJ2-3, with D unresolved. V lost 0 bases to trimming and J lost 6 bases, with 10 bases between them. This CDR3 comprises 13 residues. Per germline, CDR1 DFQATT and CDR2 SNEGSKA (reference sequence). CDR3 nucleotides: TGCAGTGCTAGAGAGACCGGGTTGGATACGCAGTATTTT. Amino acid sequence: CSARETGLDTQYF.

This clonotype has only a few counts. The chain has TRBV6-5 and TRBJ2-1, with D perhaps TRBD2 (7 bases). This CDR3 is 14 amino acids long. Trimming stripped 9 bases from V and 6 bases from J, with 18 bases between. Germline CDR1 is MNHEY and CDR2 is SVGAGI. The CDR3 loop is CARGGRLEGNEQFF. In nucleotides, the CDR3 is TGTGCCAGGGGGGGGCGGCTAGAGGGCAATGAGCAGTTCTTC.

This clonotype was counted between two and nine times. The V gene is TRBV9, the J gene TRBJ2-1; D is possibly TRBD2 (6 bases). Germline CDR1 is SGDLS and CDR2 is YYNGEE. The CDR3 is 17 residues long. With 0 bases removed from V and 0 bases from J, the gap between germline ends came to 13 bases. The CDR3 bases are TGTGCCAGCAGCGTAGTAGGAGGGGACTCCTCCTACAATGAGCAGTTCTTC. It encodes CASSVVGGDSSYNEQFF.

V is TRBV19 and J is TRBJ1-1, with D possibly being TRBD1 (6 bases). CDR3 length equals 14 residues. V was shortened by 1 base and J by 5 bases, with 11 bases between the two germline ends. Per germline, CDR1 LNHDA and CDR2 SQIVND (reference sequence). CDR3 loop: CASSIGGGWTEAFF. CDR3 nucleotide sequence: TGTGCCAGTAGTATAGGGGGGGGCTGGACTGAAGCTTTCTTT.

This clonotype has just a few counts. The chain links TRBV7-2 to TRBJ2-1; 10 nucleotides line up with TRBD2. This CDR3 region has 15 residues. Germline CDR1 is SGHTA and CDR2 is FQGNSA. J was trimmed by 6 bases and V by 1 base; bases with no gene match: 3. The CDR3 nucleotides are TGTGCCAGCAGCTTAGAACTAGCGGGGAGCAATGAGCAGTTCTTC. Amino acid sequence: CASSLELAGSNEQFF.

This clonotype was seen more than once but under ten times. This chain uses TRBV7-2 with TRBJ1-5; possibly TRBD1 for D (5 bases). Germline CDR1 and CDR2: SGHTA and FQGNSA. The CDR3 runs to 13 residues. Trimming removed 5 bases at V and 5 bases at J, with 10 bases between. Here the CDR3 DNA reads TGTGCCAGCAGCCCAGTGACAGATCAGCCCCAGCATTTT. This sequence encodes CASSPVTDQPQHF.

Regarding this clonotype: Its ends do not fully match the called genes, so a read error is possible. This chain uses TRBV5-6 with TRBJ2-2; D ambiguous. The CDR3 is 16 residues long. The germline CDR1 and CDR2 sequences are SGHDT and YYEEEE. The CDR3 region is CDSSSGEDANTGELFF. DNA of the CDR3: TGTGACAGCAGCTCCGGAGAGGACGCGAACACCGGGGAGCTGTTTTTT.

This clonotype has just a few counts. V usage is TRBV11-3 and J usage is TRBJ2-3, with 8 bases fitting TRBD2. The CDR3 extends over 15 amino acids. The junction had 10 bases not matched to a gene; V was cut back by 5 bases and J by 6 bases. CDR1 is SGHNT, CDR2 YENEEA, per germline. DNA of the CDR3: TGTGCCAGCAGCCCGCCTAGCGGGCCCAGGGATACGCAGTATTTT. This translates into CASSPPSGPRDTQYF.

This sequence joins TRBV5-1 and TRBJ1-1, with 8 bases aligning to TRBD1. The CDR3 contains 16 residues. V lost 4 bases to trimming and J lost 1 base; unmatched junction nucleotides: 9. Germline-derived CDR1 and CDR2 are SGHRS and YFSETQ. The CDR3 DNA follows: TGCGCCAGCAGCCTAGGACAGGGAGGTAGGAACACTGAAGCTTTCTTT. It yields the protein CASSLGQGGRNTEAFF.

The V call is TRBV5-1, the J call TRBJ1-4, with unresolved D. The CDR3 runs 14 residues. The V gene's germline CDR1 is SGHRS and CDR2 YFSETQ. V gave up 1 base and J gave up 10 bases, with 14 bases separating them. The CDR3 DNA reads as TGCGCCAGCAGCTTGAAAACCCCTGAAGCAAAACTGTTTTTT. Encoded protein: CASSLKTPEAKLFF.

V is TRBV29-1 and J is TRBJ1-1; perhaps TRBD1 as D (5 bases). Trimming removed 4 bases from V and 1 base from J, with 13 bases in between. This CDR3 has 14 residues. Looked up from germline, CDR1 is SQVTM and CDR2 is ANQGSEA. The chain's CDR3 is CSVAGPGPNTEAFF. The CDR3 nucleotides are TGCAGCGTTGCTGGTCCGGGACCGAACACTGAAGCTTTCTTT. Together with reference TRBV29-1 and TRBJ1-1, the CDR3 gives the full variable domain: SAVISQKPSRDICQRGTSLTIQCQVDSQVTMMFWYRQQPGQSLTLIATANQGSEATYESGFVIDKFPISRPNLTFSTLTVSNMSPEDSSIYLCSVAGPGPNTEAFFGQGTRLTVV.

This clonotype was counted a few times. The rearrangement uses TRBV7-6 and TRBJ2-5; either TRBD1 or TRBD2 may supply D (5 bases each). CDR3 size: 16 residues. Germline CDR1 SGHVS, CDR2 FNYEAQ. V lost 5 bases and J 3 bases, leaving 19 bases between the germline ends. In DNA, the CDR3 is TGTGCCAGCAGCGTACTCGGGGCGACGCGAGAAGAGACCCAGTACTTC. Residues: CASSVLGATREETQYF.

The chain combines TRBV7-2 with TRBJ1-1; no reliable D call. CDR1 and CDR2 (germline): SGHTA, FQGNSA. This CDR3 contains 16 residues. Trimming took off 5 bases at V and 1 base at J, with 17 bases between the two ends. CDR3 coding DNA: TGTGCCAGCAGCCCCAACCCTGCGCAGGAGAACACTGAAGCTTTCTTT. The encoded protein is CASSPNPAQENTEAFF.

The chain is built from TRBV4-1 and TRBJ1-5; D uncertain. Trimming cost V 3 bases and J 5 bases, with 11 bases left between them. CDR1 and CDR2 (germline): MGHRA, YSYEKL. CDR3 length: 14 amino acids. CDR3 nucleotide sequence: TGCGCCAGCAGCCACTCCCTGGATTATCAGCCCCAGCATTTT. Protein: CASSHSLDYQPQHF.

CDR3 region: CAGSRGGPQTQYF. The CDR3 coding sequence is TGTGCCGGGTCACGGGGAGGGCCGCAGACCCAGTACTTC. The chain combines TRBV30 with TRBJ2-5, with TRBD2 matching over 7 bases. Trimming took 8 bases from V and 6 from J; bases not matched to a gene: 12. The CDR3 loop spans 13 amino acids. From germline, CDR1 is GTSNPN and CDR2 SVGIG (reference sequence). The complete variable domain, with remaining parts taken from reference TRBV30 and TRBJ2-5, reads SQTIHQWPATLVQPVGSPLSLECTVEGTSNPNLYWYRQAAGRGLQLLFYSVGIGQISSEVPQNLSASRPQDRQFILSSKKLLLSDSGFYLCAGSRGGPQTQYFGPGTRLLVL.

In its sample, this clonotype was seen a few times. The gene calls are TRBV5-1 and TRBJ2-7; 7 bases line up with TRBD2. The CDR3 sequence is 15 residues long. V lost 0 bases and J lost 0; bases outside the gene matches: 3. CDR1 and CDR2 from the germline V gene are SGHRS and YFSETQ. Here the CDR3 DNA reads TGCGCCAGCAGCTTGGGTGCGGGGGACTCCTACGAGCAGTACTTC. It specifies CASSLGAGDSYEQYF. The whole variable domain, filled in from reference TRBV5-1 and TRBJ2-7, reads KAGVTQTPRYLIKTRGQQVTLSCSPISGHRSVSWYQQTPGQGLQFLFEYFSETQRNKGNFPGRFSGRQFSNSRSEMNVSTLELGDSALYLCASSLGAGDSYEQYFGPGTRLTVT.

CDR3 DNA: TGTGCCAGCAGCGTTGGAGCGGGAGCATCCGAGCAGTACTTC. This gives the protein CASSVGAGASEQYF. The rearrangement joins TRBV9 to TRBJ2-7; 8 bases align to TRBD2. The germline V gene has CDR1 SGDLS and CDR2 YYNGEE. The trim removed 2 bases at V and 6 bases at J, leaving 7 bases unmatched. CDR3 length: 14 amino acids.

CDR3 DNA sequence: TGTGCCACGGCGGGAGGGATCGCCGGGGAGCTGTTTTTT. Translation: CATAGGIAGELFF. The chain has TRBV10-3 and TRBJ2-2; TRBD2 matches 9 bases. V dropped 10 bases and J dropped 6; count of bases not matched to a gene: 6. Germline V CDR1 and CDR2: ENHRY, SYGVKD. The CDR3 has 13 residues.

The rearrangement links TRBV6-5 to TRBJ2-1; D gene ambiguous. Trimming left V 0 bases short and J 3 bases short, with 9 bases between. Germline CDR1 MNHEY, CDR2 SVGAGI. The CDR3 is 15 residues long. In DNA, the CDR3 is TGTGCCAGCAGTTACTCTGTGGCGGACTACAATGAGCAGTTCTTC. It is translated as CASSYSVADYNEQFF.

In this sample, this clonotype turned up a few times. The chain uses TRBV29-1 and TRBJ2-5, with 7 bases lining up with TRBD1. Germline V gene data show CDR1 as SQVTM and CDR2 as ANQGSEA. After removal of 4 bases from V and 2 bases from J, the junction contained 1 base not matched to a gene. The CDR3 loop spans 12 amino acids. CDR3 loop: CSVGGQQETQYF. The CDR3 bases are TGCAGCGTTGGGGGACAGCAAGAGACCCAGTACTTC.

This clonotype was seen more than once but under ten times. The chain combines TRBV20-1 with TRBJ1-1, with no clear D. V was cut by 3 bases and J by 1 base, with 15 bases left in between. From germline, CDR1 is DFQATT and CDR2 SNEGSKA (reference sequence). The CDR3 sequence is 15 residues long. The DNA for the CDR3 is TGCAGTGCTAGGTCTCTCCGCGGCGGGAACACTGAAGCTTTCTTT. Translated, it gives CSARSLRGGNTEAFF.

This sequence joins TRBV3-1 and TRBJ2-5, with 7 bases lining up with TRBD1. CDR1 and CDR2 from the germline V gene are LGHDT and YNNKEL (reference sequence). The J segment lost 7 bases and the V segment lost 4 bases, leaving 6 bases of the junction unmatched. CDR3 length: 13 residues. The CDR3 loop is CASSPRQGWTQYF. The CDR3 DNA reads TGTGCCAGCAGCCCCCGACAGGGCTGGACCCAGTACTTC.

This clonotype was seen a few times. The CDR3 sequence: CASRMTGASGYTF. The CDR3 coding sequence is TGTGCCAGCAGAATGACAGGGGCAAGTGGCTACACCTTC. The chain joins TRBV5-8 to TRBJ1-2, with TRBD1 matching over 8 bases. Germline V gene lookup returns CDR1 SGHTS and CDR2 YDEGEE. This CDR3 contains 13 residues. J lost 7 bases, V lost 5 bases, and 7 bases had no gene match. The variable domain in full, completed from reference TRBV5-8 and TRBJ1-2, reads EAGVTQSPTHLIKTRGQQATLRCSPISGHTSVYWYQQALGLGLQFLLWYDEGEERNRGNFPPRFSGRQFPNYSSELNVNALELEDSALYLCASRMTGASGYTFGSGTRLTVV.

The rearrangement uses TRBV12-3 or TRBV12-4 and TRBJ1-5, with D possibly TRBD1 on 5 matching bases. Trimming removed 3 bases at V and 1 base at J, with 10 bases between. The CDR3 contains 15 residues. The CDR3 sequence is CASSLGVGSNQPQHF. In nucleotides, the CDR3 is TGTGCCAGCAGTTTGGGGGTTGGGAGCAATCAGCCCCAGCATTTT.